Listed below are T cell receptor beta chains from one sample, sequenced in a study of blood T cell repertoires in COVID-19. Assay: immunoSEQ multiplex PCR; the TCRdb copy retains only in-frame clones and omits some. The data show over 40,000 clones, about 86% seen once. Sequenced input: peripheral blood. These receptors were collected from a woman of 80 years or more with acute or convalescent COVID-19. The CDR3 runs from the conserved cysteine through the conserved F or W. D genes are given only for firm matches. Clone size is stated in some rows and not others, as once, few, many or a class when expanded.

CDR3aa: CASSSRGLAGGNVNEQFF
CDR3nt: TGTGCCAGCAGCTCCCGGGGACTAGCGGGGGGGAATGTGAATGAGCAGTTCTTC
abundance: .
j_gene: TRBJ2-1
v_gene: TRBV27
d_gene: TRBD2

CDR3aa: CASSRKTSGGNTGELFF
CDR3nt: TGTGCCAGCTCACGCAAGACTAGCGGGGGAAACACCGGGGAGCTGTTTTTT
abundance: few
j_gene: TRBJ2-2
v_gene: TRBV18
d_gene: TRBD2

CDR3aa: CASSQGTGETQYF
CDR3nt: TGTGCCAGCAGCCAAGGCACTGGTGAGACCCAGTACTTC
abundance: once
j_gene: TRBJ2-5
v_gene: TRBV3-1/TRBV3-2
d_gene: .

CDR3aa: CASSLSAAGGQETQYF
CDR3nt: TGTGCCAGCAGCCTGAGTGCGGCGGGGGGACAAGAGACCCAGTACTTC
abundance: .
j_gene: TRBJ2-5
v_gene: TRBV11-2
d_gene: TRBD2

CDR3aa: CASTLSGGPYNEQFF
CDR3nt: TGTGCCAGCACCCTTAGCGGGGGGCCCTACAATGAGCAGTTCTTC
abundance: once
j_gene: TRBJ2-1
v_gene: TRBV3-1/TRBV3-2
d_gene: TRBD2

CDR3aa: CASNLDPGSTSPLHF
CDR3nt: TGTGCCAGCAATTTAGATCCAGGGTCTACCTCACCCCTCCACTTT
abundance: .
j_gene: TRBJ1-6
v_gene: TRBV6-5
d_gene: .

CDR3aa: CASSTGTTEAFF
CDR3nt: TGCGCCAGCAGCACAGGGACAACTGAAGCTTTCTTT
abundance: .
j_gene: TRBJ1-1
v_gene: TRBV5-1
d_gene: .

CDR3aa: CASGELRGSGYTF
CDR3nt: TGTGCCAGCGGGGAATTAAGGGGGTCCGGCTACACCTTC
abundance: .
j_gene: TRBJ1-2
v_gene: TRBV5-6
d_gene: .

CDR3aa: CASGLVLGARGYTF
CDR3nt: TGTGCTAGTGGTTTGGTTCTGGGGGCGCGAGGCTACACCTTC
abundance: .
j_gene: TRBJ1-2
v_gene: TRBV12-5
d_gene: .

CDR3aa: CSVDGPGDSETQYF
CDR3nt: TGCAGCGTTGACGGGCCGGGGGATTCGGAGACCCAGTACTTC
abundance: few
j_gene: TRBJ2-5
v_gene: TRBV29-1
d_gene: .

CDR3aa: CASRPQGRFGNTIYF
CDR3nt: TGTGCCAGCAGGCCACAGGGGCGTTTCGGAAACACCATATATTTT
abundance: once
j_gene: TRBJ1-3
v_gene: TRBV6-5
d_gene: TRBD1

CDR3aa: CASSYSTPGMIYTF
CDR3nt: TGTGCCAGCAGTTACTCGACGCCAGGGATGATCTACACCTTC
abundance: .
j_gene: TRBJ1-2
v_gene: TRBV6-5
d_gene: .

CDR3aa: CASSPGQGKAYEQYF
CDR3nt: TGTGCCAGCAGCCCGGGACAGGGGAAAGCCTACGAGCAGTACTTC
abundance: .
j_gene: TRBJ2-7
v_gene: TRBV7-9
d_gene: TRBD1

CDR3aa: CASSFRGNQPQHF
CDR3nt: TGTGCCAGCAGCTTTAGGGGAAATCAGCCCCAGCATTTT
abundance: .
j_gene: TRBJ1-5
v_gene: TRBV7-2
d_gene: .

CDR3aa: CASSPGLLTEQFF
CDR3nt: TGTGCCAGCAGCCCCGGACTACTTACTGAGCAGTTCTTC
abundance: .
j_gene: TRBJ2-1
v_gene: TRBV7-3
d_gene: .

CDR3aa: CASSRGGASYNEQFF
CDR3nt: TGTGCCAGCAGCCGGGGGGGGGCATCCTACAATGAGCAGTTCTTC
abundance: once
j_gene: TRBJ2-1
v_gene: TRBV7-2
d_gene: TRBD2

CDR3aa: CSVDMAQGGTEAFF
CDR3nt: TGCAGCGTTGATATGGCACAGGGGGGCACTGAAGCTTTCTTT
abundance: .
j_gene: TRBJ1-1
v_gene: TRBV29-1
d_gene: TRBD1

CDR3aa: CASKPGVERSAYEQYF
CDR3nt: TGTGCCAGTAAGCCAGGGGTAGAGAGAAGTGCCTACGAGCAGTACTTC
abundance: .
j_gene: TRBJ2-7
v_gene: TRBV19
d_gene: .

CDR3aa: CASSLDRDQPQHF
CDR3nt: TGTGCCAGCAGCCTTGACAGGGATCAGCCCCAGCATTTT
abundance: .
j_gene: TRBJ1-5
v_gene: TRBV5-4
d_gene: TRBD1

CDR3aa: CASSWTGDTMVAPLHF
CDR3nt: TGCGCCAGCAGCTGGACAGGGGACACAATGGTTGCACCCCTCCACTTT
abundance: .
j_gene: TRBJ1-6
v_gene: TRBV5-1
d_gene: TRBD1

CDR3aa: CASRNRGPAYEQYF
CDR3nt: TGTGCCAGCAGAAACAGGGGGCCCGCCTACGAGCAGTACTTC
abundance: .
j_gene: TRBJ2-7
v_gene: TRBV2
d_gene: TRBD1

CDR3aa: CASSQDPGAGKLFF
CDR3nt: TGTGCCAGCAGCCAAGATCCAGGGGCTGGAAAACTGTTTTTT
abundance: .
j_gene: TRBJ1-4
v_gene: TRBV3-1/TRBV3-2
d_gene: .

CDR3aa: CASTLEGTLAKNIQYF
CDR3nt: TGTGCCAGCACTCTGGAGGGGACTCTAGCCAAAAACATTCAGTACTTC
abundance: .
j_gene: TRBJ2-4
v_gene: TRBV2
d_gene: .

CDR3aa: CASSGSGNEKLFF
CDR3nt: TGTGCCAGTAGTGGGTCCGGGAATGAAAAACTGTTTTTT
abundance: .
j_gene: TRBJ1-4
v_gene: TRBV19
d_gene: .

CDR3aa: CASSSQVLNTEAFF
CDR3nt: TGTGCCAGCAGCTCCCAGGTACTGAACACTGAAGCTTTCTTT
abundance: .
j_gene: TRBJ1-1
v_gene: TRBV7-9
d_gene: .

CDR3aa: CAWTPLGGALEENQPQHF
CDR3nt: TGTGCCTGGACCCCCCTAGGGGGGGCGCTTGAGGAAAATCAGCCCCAGCATTTT
abundance: .
j_gene: TRBJ1-5
v_gene: TRBV30
d_gene: .

CDR3aa: CASSLGGSGNTIYF
CDR3nt: TGTGCCAGCAGTCTAGGGGGCTCTGGAAACACCATATATTTT
abundance: .
j_gene: TRBJ1-3
v_gene: TRBV2
d_gene: .

CDR3aa: CASSGRGYEKLFF
CDR3nt: TGTGCCAGCAGCGGACGGGGTTATGAAAAACTGTTTTTT
abundance: .
j_gene: TRBJ1-4
v_gene: TRBV7-2
d_gene: .

CDR3aa: CASSQGTAYNSPLHF
CDR3nt: TGTGCCAGCAGCCAAGGGACAGCCTATAATTCACCCCTCCACTTT
abundance: few
j_gene: TRBJ1-6
v_gene: TRBV3-1/TRBV3-2
d_gene: .

CDR3aa: CASSGPQLSNTEAFF
CDR3nt: TGTGCCAGCAGTGGACCACAGTTATCTAACACTGAAGCTTTCTTT
abundance: .
j_gene: TRBJ1-1
v_gene: TRBV2
d_gene: .

CDR3aa: CASKTRQGADEQYF
CDR3nt: TGTGCCAGCAAGACCCGACAGGGGGCGGACGAGCAGTACTTC
abundance: .
j_gene: TRBJ2-7
v_gene: TRBV7-2
d_gene: TRBD1

CDR3aa: CASSLGTGGGTGELFF
CDR3nt: TGTGCCAGCAGCCTCGGGACAGGGGGAGGCACCGGGGAGCTGTTTTTT
abundance: .
j_gene: TRBJ2-2
v_gene: TRBV5-6
d_gene: TRBD1

CDR3aa: CASSLRSNQPQHF
CDR3nt: TGTGCCAGCAGCTTACGTAGCAATCAGCCCCAGCATTTT
abundance: .
j_gene: TRBJ1-5
v_gene: TRBV7-2
d_gene: .

CDR3aa: CASSLAGLAGLNEQFF
CDR3nt: TGCGCCAGCAGCTTGGCCGGACTAGCGGGACTAAATGAGCAGTTCTTC
abundance: .
j_gene: TRBJ2-1
v_gene: TRBV5-1
d_gene: TRBD2

CDR3aa: CASRLQGTASNEKLFF
CDR3nt: TGTGCCAGCAGGTTACAGGGGACAGCTTCTAATGAAAAACTGTTTTTT
abundance: .
j_gene: TRBJ1-4
v_gene: TRBV2
d_gene: TRBD1

CDR3aa: CASSPAVGGTLLSANTEAFF
CDR3nt: TGTGCCAGCAGTCCCGCCGTCGGGGGAACTCTCCTTTCCGCTAACACTGAAGCTTTCTTT
abundance: .
j_gene: TRBJ1-1
v_gene: TRBV6-6
d_gene: .

CDR3aa: CASSLGGGDEKLFF
CDR3nt: TGTGCCAGCAGCTTAGGGGGAGGGGATGAAAAACTGTTTTTT
abundance: .
j_gene: TRBJ1-4
v_gene: TRBV7-2
d_gene: .

CDR3aa: CASSLTGLSDSPLHF
CDR3nt: TGTGCCAGCAGCTTAACGGGTTTATCTGATTCACCCCTCCACTTT
abundance: .
j_gene: TRBJ1-6
v_gene: TRBV7-2
d_gene: .

CDR3aa: CASSFFRQGTNEKLFF
CDR3nt: TGTGCCAGCAGTTTTTTTCGGCAGGGCACTAATGAAAAACTGTTTTTT
abundance: .
j_gene: TRBJ1-4
v_gene: TRBV27
d_gene: .

CDR3aa: CASSDQRTLYEQYF
CDR3nt: TGCGCCAGCAGTGATCAGCGGACGCTTTACGAGCAGTACTTC
abundance: .
j_gene: TRBJ2-7
v_gene: TRBV10-1
d_gene: .

CDR3aa: CAWRVRGGYGYTF
CDR3nt: TGTGCCTGGAGAGTCAGGGGCGGCTATGGCTACACCTTC
abundance: .
j_gene: TRBJ1-2
v_gene: TRBV30
d_gene: .